This entry describes one T cell receptor (beta chain). The data were taken from a study of T cell repertoires in ileal Crohn's disease. Assay used: immunoSEQ multiplex PCR; TCRdb lists only in-frame clones, some missing. The repertoire holds under 5,000 clones, with around three quarters as singletons. The ends were cut back, 2 bases at V and 7 bases at J, with 11 bases in the middle. This CDR3 region has 13 residues. The V gene's germline CDR1 is MNHEY and CDR2 SMNVEV (reference sequence). Sequencing was performed on ileal tissue. This clonotype originated in an adult with Crohn's disease. V gene TRBV27 combines with J gene TRBJ1-1, with D tentatively TRBD1 (5 bases). The CDR3 DNA reads TGTGCCAGCAGTTTAAGCGTCCAGGGTGAAGCTTTCTTT. Amino acids: CASSLSVQGEAFF.